This T cell receptor (beta chain) appears in the sequencing data of a study of T cell changes during pregnancy in multiple sclerosis. Here immunoSEQ multiplex PCR was the method, and the copy in TCRdb shows in-frame clones only, minus some. The table lists about 89,000 clones, 94% of them singletons. Germline lookup yields CDR1 KGHSH and CDR2 LQKENI. Trimming cost V 5 bases and J 7 bases, with 15 bases left between them. This CDR3 has 13 residues. The chain combines TRBV18 with TRBJ2-7, with D possibly matching TRBD1 (6 bases). Material: peripheral blood, obtained in the third trimester of pregnancy. The sequence was obtained from a female donor with multiple sclerosis, enrolled in a pregnancy study. The DNA for the CDR3 is TGTGCCAGCTCAGAAGTCGAGGGGACAGAGCAGTACTTC. Protein product: CASSEVEGTEQYF.